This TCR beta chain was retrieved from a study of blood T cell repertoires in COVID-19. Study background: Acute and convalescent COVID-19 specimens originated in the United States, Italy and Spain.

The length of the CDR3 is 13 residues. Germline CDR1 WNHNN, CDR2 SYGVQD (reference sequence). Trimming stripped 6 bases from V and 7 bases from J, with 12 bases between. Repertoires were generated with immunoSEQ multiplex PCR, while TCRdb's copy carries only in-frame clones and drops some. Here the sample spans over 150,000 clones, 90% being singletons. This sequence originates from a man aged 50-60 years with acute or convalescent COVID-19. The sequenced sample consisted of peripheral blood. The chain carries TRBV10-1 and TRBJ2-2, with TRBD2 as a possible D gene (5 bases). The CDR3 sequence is CASRPGEIGELFF. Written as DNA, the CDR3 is TGCGCCAGCAGACCCGGGGAAATCGGGGAGCTGTTTTTT.